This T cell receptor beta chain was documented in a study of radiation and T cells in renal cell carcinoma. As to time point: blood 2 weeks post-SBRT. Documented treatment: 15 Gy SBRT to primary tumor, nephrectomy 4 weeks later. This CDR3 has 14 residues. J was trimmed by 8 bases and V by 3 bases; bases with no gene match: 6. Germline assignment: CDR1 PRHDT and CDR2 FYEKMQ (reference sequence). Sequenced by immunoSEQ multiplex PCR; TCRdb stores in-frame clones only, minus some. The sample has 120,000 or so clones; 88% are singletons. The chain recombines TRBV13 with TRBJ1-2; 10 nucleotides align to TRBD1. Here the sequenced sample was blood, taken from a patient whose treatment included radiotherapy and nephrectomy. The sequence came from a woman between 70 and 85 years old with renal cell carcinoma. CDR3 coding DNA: TGTGCCAGCAGCTTCCGACAGGGGGCTAACGGCTACACCTTC. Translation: CASSFRQGANGYTF.